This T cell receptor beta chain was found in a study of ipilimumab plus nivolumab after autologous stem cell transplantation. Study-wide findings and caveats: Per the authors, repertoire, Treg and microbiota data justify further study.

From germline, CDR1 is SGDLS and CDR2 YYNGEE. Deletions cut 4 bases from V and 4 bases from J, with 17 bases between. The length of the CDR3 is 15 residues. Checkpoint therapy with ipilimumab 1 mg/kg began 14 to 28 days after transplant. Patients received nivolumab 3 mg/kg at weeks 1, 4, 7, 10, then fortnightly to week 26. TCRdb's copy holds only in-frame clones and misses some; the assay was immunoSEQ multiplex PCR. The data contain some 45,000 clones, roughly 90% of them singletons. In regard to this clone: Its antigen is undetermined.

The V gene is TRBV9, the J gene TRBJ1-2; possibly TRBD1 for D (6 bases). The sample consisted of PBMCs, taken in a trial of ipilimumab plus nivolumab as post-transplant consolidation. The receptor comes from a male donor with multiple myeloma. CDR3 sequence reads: CASSTSGQNAYGYTF. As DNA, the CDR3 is TGTGCCAGCAGCACCTCGGGACAAAATGCCTATGGCTACACCTTC.